A single sample is the source of the 5 T cell receptor beta chains below, sequenced in a study of shared clonotypes between healthy human individuals. Sequenced by immunoSEQ multiplex PCR; TCRdb stores in-frame clones only, minus some. The sample holds roughly 1,100,000 clones, roughly 75% seen once. The material sequenced was memory CD4+ T cells sorted from blood. The subset was: CD45RA-negative fraction. These receptors were collected from a man aged 18 to 30 in good health.

J is TRBJ2-3 and V is TRBV11-3; D not certain. The CDR3 extends over 14 amino acids. With 1 base removed from V and 2 bases from J, the gap between germline ends came to 7 bases. Germline V gene sequence: CDR1 SGHNT, CDR2 YENEEA. The CDR3 region is CASSLGDPTDTQYF. CDR3 coding DNA: TGTGCCAGCAGCTTAGGCGATCCCACAGATACGCAGTATTTT.

V gene TRBV5-1 combines with J gene TRBJ2-3; D unclear. This CDR3 is 16 amino acids long. Germline V gene data show CDR1 as SGHRS and CDR2 as YFSETQ. Trimming took 0 bases from V and 1 from J, leaving 12 bases between them. Here the CDR3 DNA reads TGCGCCAGCAGCTTGGGATCGGCTAGTGGCACAGATACGCAGTATTTT. Translating it yields CASSLGSASGTDTQYF.

This rearrangement joins TRBV30 to TRBJ1-6; 7 nucleotides match TRBD1. The CDR3 totals 15 residues. Germline-derived CDR1 and CDR2 are GTSNPN and SVGIG (reference sequence). After removal of 1 base from V and 7 bases from J, the junction contained 7 bases not matched to a gene. CDR3 protein: CAWSARTGLNSPLHF. CDR3 nucleotide sequence: TGTGCCTGGAGTGCCCGGACAGGCCTCAATTCACCCCTCCACTTT. Variable domain in full (rest from reference TRBV30 and TRBJ1-6): SQTIHQWPATLVQPVGSPLSLECTVEGTSNPNLYWYRQAAGRGLQLLFYSVGIGQISSEVPQNLSASRPQDRQFILSSKKLLLSDSGFYLCAWSARTGLNSPLHFGNGTRLTVT.

The J gene is TRBJ2-7, the V gene TRBV10-2; possibly TRBD2 for D (5 bases). CDR1 is WSHSY, CDR2 SAAADI, per germline. This CDR3 is built from 14 residues. The V and J ends lost 4 bases and 3 bases respectively, with 13 bases between them. CDR3 in amino acids: CASSASGGFYEQYF. The DNA for the CDR3 is TGCGCCAGCAGTGCCAGCGGTGGTTTCTACGAGCAGTACTTC.

The chain joins TRBV19 to TRBJ1-5, with D uncertain. Germline V gives CDR1 LNHDA, CDR2 SQIVND (reference sequence). The CDR3 runs to 15 residues. The V end lost 3 bases, the J end lost 6 bases, and 15 bases lay between the germline ends. The CDR3 DNA reads as TGTGCCAGTAGTATGGGTGTGGTAGGCGGTCAGCCCCAGCATTTT. Translation gives CASSMGVVGGQPQHF.